This T cell receptor (beta chain) comes out of a study of shared clonotypes between healthy human individuals. Study-level background: Three plates each covered CD4 naive and memory; CD8 naive two, CD8 memory one.

The CDR3 is 12 residues long. V lost 0 bases and J lost 4, with 3 bases in between. Looked up from germline, CDR1 is LNHDA and CDR2 is SQIVND (reference sequence). The protocol was immunoSEQ multiplex PCR, while the TCRdb copy is restricted to in-frame clones and leaves out a portion. The sample lists some 2.3 million clones; more than 85% were seen once. This clone has only one observation. Its target is unknown. Additional DNA sequences in this sample encode the identical CDR3. Study outcomes and limitations: Sequencing depth was a factor that was expected to affect clonotype sharing among donors. Some clonotypes were shared by all four sorted-subset donors, while others were not shared. The non-shared ones had lower generation probabilities than the shared ones.

Negatively enriched CD4+ T cells were divided by CD45RA into naive and memory. This rearrangement joins TRBV19 to TRBJ2-5; D gene unclear. The sequence derives from a man between 18 and 29 years old in good health. Some clones in this sample may be carry-over from other donors' samples. What was sequenced was naive CD4+ T cells from PBMCs. Subset: CD45RA+ positively selected. CDR3 loop: CASSIEGETQYF. CDR3 DNA sequence: TGTGCCAGTAGTATAGAGGGAGAGACCCAGTACTTC.